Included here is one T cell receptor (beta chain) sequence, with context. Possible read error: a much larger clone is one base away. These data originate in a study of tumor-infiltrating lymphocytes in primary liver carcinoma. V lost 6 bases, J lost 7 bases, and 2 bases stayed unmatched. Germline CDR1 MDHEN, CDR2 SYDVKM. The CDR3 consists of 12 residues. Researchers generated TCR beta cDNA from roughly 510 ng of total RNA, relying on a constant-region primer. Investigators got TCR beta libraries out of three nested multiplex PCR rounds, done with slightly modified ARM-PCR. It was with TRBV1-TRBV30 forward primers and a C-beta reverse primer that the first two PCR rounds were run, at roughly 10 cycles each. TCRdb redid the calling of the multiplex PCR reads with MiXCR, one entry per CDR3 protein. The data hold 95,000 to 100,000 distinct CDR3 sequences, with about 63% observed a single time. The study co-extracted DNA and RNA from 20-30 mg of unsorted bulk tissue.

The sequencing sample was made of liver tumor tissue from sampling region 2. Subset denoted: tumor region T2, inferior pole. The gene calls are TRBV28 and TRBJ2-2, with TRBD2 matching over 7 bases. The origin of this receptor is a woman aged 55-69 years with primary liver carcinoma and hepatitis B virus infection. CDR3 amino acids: CASSGTNGELFF. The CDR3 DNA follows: TGTGCCAGCAGCGGGACTAACGGGGAGCTGTTTTTT. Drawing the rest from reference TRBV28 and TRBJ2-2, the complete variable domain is DVKVTQSSRYLVKRTGEKVFLECVQDMDHENMFWYRQDPGLGLRLIYFSYDVKMKEKGDIPEGYSVSREKKERFSLILESASTNQTSMYLCASSGTNGELFFGEGSRLTVL.